The rows below give T cell receptor beta chains drawn from one sample of a study of blood T cell repertoires in COVID-19. Only in-frame clones appear in the TCRdb table, and some are missing; sequencing was by immunoSEQ multiplex PCR. The repertoire holds some 140,000 clones, with approximately 85% as singletons. The sequenced sample consisted of peripheral blood. All receptors derive from a man between 60 and 70 years old with COVID-19, enrolled during active disease. CDR3s include the opening cysteine and the closing phenylalanine or tryptophan. The D gene is left open where the match is weak. Clone size is shown for a subset of rows, as once, few, many or a class of expanded clone.

J gene,clone size,V gene,D gene,CDR3 DNA,CDR3 protein
TRBJ2-3,-,TRBV7-8,-,TGTGCCAGCAGCTTAGCGGGAGCGCGGACAGATACGCAGTATTTT,CASSLAGARTDTQYF
TRBJ1-1,-,TRBV7-3,TRBD1,TGTGCCAGCAGCGCCGGGACAGGGGCTTTCTTT,CASSAGTGAFF
TRBJ2-5,-,TRBV7-2,-,TGTGCCAGCAGTGATACTTCAGGAGAGACCCAGTACTTC,CASSDTSGETQYF
TRBJ1-1,-,TRBV27,-,TGTGCCAGCAGTTTTGCGGGGGGTCGGAACACTGAAGCTTTCTTT,CASSFAGGRNTEAFF
TRBJ2-3,-,TRBV28,TRBD1,TGTGCCAGCAGTTCGGGACAGGCCACAGATACGCAGTATTTT,CASSSGQATDTQYF
TRBJ1-6,few,TRBV6-4,TRBD1,TGTGCCACCGGGACAGGGGCAAATTCACCCCTCCACTTT,CATGTGANSPLHF
TRBJ2-5,-,TRBV14,-,TGTGCCAGCAGCCCCCGAACACTAGAAGCCGGCGGGACCCAGTACTTC,CASSPRTLEAGGTQYF
TRBJ2-1,-,TRBV7-2,-,TGTGCCAGCAGTTCTTTCAGCTCCTACAATGAGCAGTTCTTC,CASSSFSSYNEQFF
TRBJ1-3,-,TRBV7-2,-,TGTGCCAGCAGGGACCGGGGGTCTGGAAACACCATATATTTT,CASRDRGSGNTIYF
TRBJ2-2,once,TRBV4-1,TRBD2,TGCGCCAGCAGCCAAGTTAGGATAGCGGGGACCGGGGAGCTGTTTTTT,CASSQVRIAGTGELFF
TRBJ2-2,-,TRBV11-2,TRBD1,TGTGCCAGCAGCACTTGGACAGGGGATAACACCGGGGAGCTGTTTTTT,CASSTWTGDNTGELFF